The 21 T cell receptor beta chains reported below all come from one sample, sequenced in a study of T-cell reconstitution after alpha-beta-depleted transplantation in children. The TCRbeta library incorporated unique molecular identifiers. In TCRdb, the PCR reads were re-called with MiXCR into one record per CDR3 protein. The table lists fewer than 35,000 distinct CDR3 sequences, around 17% of them singletons. This specimen was PBMCs, mostly from graft donor cells, taken 60 days after TCRalphabeta/CD19-depleted stem cell transplant. The source of these receptors is a male patient between 2 and 9 years old who had a stem cell transplant for acute lymphoblastic leukemia, so the T cells may come from the graft donor.

This clonotype was detected only a few times. CDR3 DNA: TGCAGTGCTAGCTTAACGGGCGACACTGAAGCTTTCTTT. Translated: CSASLTGDTEAFF. V gene TRBV20-1 combines with J gene TRBJ1-1; D ambiguous. The CDR3 runs 13 residues. The germline CDR1 and CDR2 sequences are DFQATT and SNEGSKA (reference sequence). Trimming removed 3 bases at V and 3 bases at J, with 11 bases between.

This clonotype was recorded many times. The chain joins TRBV5-1 to TRBJ2-7; 9 nucleotides line up with TRBD1. The CDR3 is made up of 15 amino acids. Germline CDR1 reads SGHRS; CDR2 reads YFSETQ. The V segment lost 5 bases and the J segment 4 bases; nucleotides outside the gene matches: 10. CDR3 bases: TGCGCCAGCAGGTCAATGGGGACAGGGATGTACGAGCAGTACTTC. Encoded protein: CASRSMGTGMYEQYF.

The table lists this clonotype with many counts. This chain uses TRBV18 with TRBJ2-7; 7 bases are shared with TRBD2. Trimming cost V 1 base and J 2 bases; bases outside gene matches: 5. CDR1 is KGHSH, CDR2 LQKENI, per germline. The CDR3 spans 15 residues. DNA for the CDR3: TGTGCCAGCTCACCACGGCCTAGCGGAACCTACGAGCAGTACTTC. Protein sequence: CASSPRPSGTYEQYF.

The gene calls are TRBV3-1 and TRBJ2-5; 8 bases line up with TRBD2. The CDR3 totals 15 residues. Looked up from germline, CDR1 is LGHDT and CDR2 is YNNKEL (reference sequence). The V and J ends lost 1 base and 7 bases, in that order; junction bases with no gene match: 8. The CDR3 loop is CASSQATGGVVTQYF. The CDR3 DNA reads TGTGCCAGCAGCCAAGCTACGGGAGGGGTGGTGACCCAGTACTTC.

This clonotype was seen a few times. CDR3 protein: CASRPKVTEWGPTDTQYF. The CDR3 DNA is TGTGCCAGCAGACCAAAGGTCACGGAGTGGGGACCCACAGATACGCAGTATTTT. The genes are TRBV11-1 and TRBJ2-3; possibly TRBD1 or TRBD2 for D (5 bases each). This CDR3 comprises 18 residues. V lost 6 bases and J 2 bases, leaving 24 bases between the germline ends. CDR1 is SGHAT, CDR2 FQDESV, per germline (reference sequence). Full variable domain (rest looked up from reference TRBV11-1 and TRBJ2-3): EAEVAQSPRYKITEKSQAVAFWCDPISGHATLYWYRQILGQGPELLVQFQDESVVDDSQLPKDRFSAERLKGVDSTLKIQPAELGDSAMYLCASRPKVTEWGPTDTQYFGPGTRLTVL.

V gene TRBV5-1 combines with J gene TRBJ1-1; TRBD1 agrees at 10 bases. CDR3 length: 16 amino acids. Germline CDR1 is SGHRS and CDR2 is YFSETQ. Trimming took 4 bases from V and 5 from J; bases not matched to a gene: 11. The DNA for the CDR3 is TGCGCCAGCAGCCCCTATAGGGGGACAGGGGTTACTGAAGCTTTCTTT. It specifies CASSPYRGTGVTEAFF.

The sample holds one count of this clonotype. The chain joins TRBV30 to TRBJ2-3; 7 positions match TRBD2. V lost 3 bases and J lost 3; bases outside the gene matches: 18. The germline V gene has CDR1 GTSNPN and CDR2 SVGIG (reference sequence). There are 18 residues in the CDR3. The CDR3 spells CAWSLKPGGGEQTDTQYF. The DNA of the CDR3 is TGTGCCTGGAGCCTGAAGCCTGGGGGGGGGGAGCAGACAGATACGCAGTATTTT.

This clonotype came up a few times. V and J are TRBV4-2 and TRBJ2-3; D is undetermined. Germline V gene lookup returns CDR1 LGHNA and CDR2 YNFKEQ. The ends were cut back, 4 bases at V and 3 bases at J, with 14 bases in the middle. CDR3 size: 15 residues. The CDR3 reads CASSPGPLKTDTQYF. The CDR3 nucleotides are TGTGCCAGCAGCCCCGGCCCCCTCAAAACAGATACGCAGTATTTT.

This chain joins TRBV12-5 and TRBJ1-2; D gene unclear. This CDR3 region has 16 residues. Germline V gives CDR1 LGHNT, CDR2 FRNRAP. Trimming stripped 4 bases from V and 2 bases from J, with 17 bases between. The DNA for the CDR3 is TGTGCTAGTGGTTCAGACCGGGAACATGGAAACTATGGCTACACCTTC. Protein: CASGSDREHGNYGYTF. The complete variable domain, with remaining parts taken from reference TRBV12-5 and TRBJ1-2, reads DARVTQTPRHKVTEMGQEVTMRCQPILGHNTVFWYRQTMMQGLELLAYFRNRAPLDDSGMPKDRFSAEMPDATLATLKIQPSEPRDSAVYFCASGSDREHGNYGYTFGSGTRLTVV.

This chain connects TRBV29-1 to TRBJ1-2; D not resolved. This CDR3 spans 13 amino acids. Germline V CDR1 and CDR2: SQVTM, ANQGSEA. V lost 3 bases and J lost 4, with 12 bases in between. CDR3 protein: CSVDSGESYGYTF. The CDR3 DNA sequence: TGCAGCGTTGATAGCGGGGAGAGCTATGGCTACACCTTC.

This clonotype turned up a few times. Written as DNA, the CDR3 is TGCAGTGCTAGACGAGGACAGACTACTAATGAAAAACTGTTTTTT. Its translation: CSARRGQTTNEKLFF. The chain has TRBV20-1 and TRBJ1-4; tentatively, D is TRBD1 (6 bases). The V end was cut by 2 bases, the J end by 2 bases, with 12 bases between. Germline V gene data show CDR1 as DFQATT and CDR2 as SNEGSKA (reference sequence). The CDR3 loop spans 15 amino acids.

This clonotype is classed as medium-sized. The V call is TRBV7-2, the J call TRBJ2-3; weak D call: TRBD2 (6 bases). V was shortened by 4 bases and J by 6 bases, with 14 bases between the two germline ends. CDR1 is SGHTA and CDR2 is FQGNSA in the germline V gene. The CDR3 is 14 residues long. CDR3 loop: CASSSGLSHDTQYF. CDR3 sequence (DNA): TGTGCCAGCAGCTCCGGACTATCGCATGATACGCAGTATTTT.

This clonotype was recorded at least ten times. The chain links TRBV12-3 or TRBV12-4 to TRBJ2-7; D unclear. The CDR3 loop spans 12 amino acids. V dropped 2 bases and J dropped 0 bases, with 2 bases sitting between them. CDR3 nucleotide sequence: TGTGCCAGCAGTTTACACTCCTACGAGCAGTACTTC. Translated, it gives CASSLHSYEQYF.

This clonotype was counted ten times or more. V is TRBV7-2 and J is TRBJ1-1, with 8 bases lining up with TRBD1. V lost 5 bases to trimming and J lost 8 bases; unmatched junction nucleotides: 10. CDR3 size: 14 residues. The germline gives CDR1 SGHTA, CDR2 FQGNSA. The CDR3: CASSPDRAIPEAFF. The DNA of the CDR3 is TGTGCCAGCAGCCCGGACAGGGCGATTCCGGAAGCTTTCTTT. The variable domain in full, with the rest retrieved from reference TRBV7-2 and TRBJ1-1, is GAGVSQSPSNKVTEKGKDVELRCDPISGHTALYWYRQSLGQGLEFLIYFQGNSAPDKSGLPSDRFSAERTGGSVSTLTIQRTQQEDSAVYLCASSPDRAIPEAFFGQGTRLTVV.

J is TRBJ2-5 and V is TRBV19, with D maybe TRBD2 (6 bases). CDR3 length equals 13 residues. The V end lost 6 bases, the J end lost 2 bases, and 10 bases lay between the germline ends. CDR1 is LNHDA and CDR2 is SQIVND in the germline V gene (reference sequence). The chain's CDR3 is CASRRDAQETQYF. For the CDR3, the DNA is TGTGCCAGTAGGCGGGACGCACAAGAGACCCAGTACTTC.

The sample holds many counts of this clonotype. This chain connects TRBV2 to TRBJ2-7; D remains ambiguous. V dropped 3 bases and J dropped 4 bases, with 16 bases sitting between them. This CDR3 is built from 15 residues. Germline loops: CDR1 SNHLY, CDR2 FYNNEI. The CDR3 sequence: CASSDLPNPMYEQYF. The CDR3 DNA sequence: TGTGCCAGCAGTGACCTCCCAAATCCCATGTACGAGCAGTACTTC.

This clonotype has ten or more counts. The J gene is TRBJ1-3, the V gene TRBV5-1; a possible D gene is TRBD1 (6 bases). Trimming pared 4 bases from V and 4 bases from J, leaving 15 bases between. The germline V gene has CDR1 SGHRS and CDR2 YFSETQ. This CDR3 region has 15 residues. The CDR3 DNA sequence: TGCGCCAGCAGCCCTAGGGGGGCTTCGGGAAACACCATATATTTT. This gives the protein CASSPRGASGNTIYF.

This clonotype has at least ten counts. The chain is built from TRBV12-3 or TRBV12-4 and TRBJ2-5, with D hard to call. The CDR3 contains 11 residues. Trimming cost V 3 bases and J 3 bases, with 2 bases left between them. CDR3 amino acids: CASSFEETQYF. The CDR3 DNA reads as TGTGCCAGCAGTTTTGAAGAGACCCAGTACTTC.

This clonotype was detected many times. The chain recombines TRBV5-1 with TRBJ2-7; TRBD2 matches 11 bases. Germline loops: CDR1 SGHRS, CDR2 YFSETQ. J lost 6 bases, V lost 1 base, and 3 bases had no gene match. This CDR3 has 14 amino acids. This CDR3 reads CASSLTSGSLEQYF. For the CDR3, the DNA is TGCGCCAGCAGCTTGACTAGCGGGAGTCTCGAGCAGTACTTC.

This clonotype was seen many times. V and J are TRBV12-3 or TRBV12-4 and TRBJ2-2, with no clear D. This CDR3 comprises 15 residues. V shed 3 bases and J shed 6 bases, with 14 bases lying between them. CDR3 protein: CASSFHRPVPGELFF. The DNA of the CDR3 is TGTGCCAGCAGTTTTCATCGACCCGTTCCCGGGGAGCTGTTTTTT.

This clonotype was observed many times. This chain joins TRBV9 and TRBJ2-3; D call uncertain. This CDR3 has 12 amino acids. Germline assignment: CDR1 SGDLS and CDR2 YYNGEE. Trimming took off 4 bases at V and 7 bases at J, with 10 bases between the two ends. This chain's CDR3 is CASSMDDYTQYF. The CDR3 region has the DNA TGTGCCAGCAGCATGGACGATTATACGCAGTATTTT. Combining the CDR3 with reference TRBV9 and TRBJ2-3 gives the whole variable domain DSGVTQTPKHLITATGQRVTLRCSPRSGDLSVYWYQQSLDQGLQFLIQYYNGEERAKGNILERFSAQQFPDLHSELNLSSLELGDSALYFCASSMDDYTQYFGPGTRLTVL.